This T cell receptor (beta chain) came from a study of T-cell reconstitution after alpha-beta-depleted transplantation in children. Unique molecular identifiers tagged the TCRbeta library. MiXCR was run by TCRdb on the PCR reads, yielding one entry per CDR3 protein. The sample comprises around 250,000 distinct CDR3 sequences, roughly 9.5% of which are singletons, and around 10% rests with the top ten. This clonotype was counted at least ten times. V lost 1 base and J 2 bases, leaving 12 bases between the germline ends. CDR1 LGHDT and CDR2 YNNKEL come from the germline V gene (reference sequence). The CDR3 is made up of 15 amino acids.

The source was PBMCs from the stem cell graft donor, collected from the stem cell graft. The chain uses TRBV3-1 and TRBJ2-7; D gene unclear. The sequence was obtained from a human donor who donated a stem cell graft to a child with SCID. CDR3 amino acids: CASSQGFGLAYEQYF. The CDR3 nucleotides are TGTGCCAGCAGCCAAGGTTTCGGGCTAGCCTACGAGCAGTACTTC.